This section outlines one TCR beta chain sequence together with its context. The sample holds a few counts of this clone. The antigen it binds to is not known. There are no base qualities to consult, and no much larger clone falls within one base. TCR CDR3 regions were amplified from genomic DNA by multiplex PCR using the deep immunoSEQ assay. Genomic DNA extracted from each cell subset was distributed evenly over all wells of several immunoSEQ 96-well plates, and each plate served as one replicate. Each replicate PCR for sorted subsets received around 200 ng genomic DNA, equal to about 30,000 T cell genomes. The purified libraries were quantified using a Qubit 3.0 fluorometer, sized with a Bioanalyzer 2100, and then quantified again using the KAPA Library Quantification kit. Every immunoSEQ 96-well plate was sequenced on a separate single-read 150-cycle Illumina NextSeq 550 flow cell. The study's processing was this. Because the immunoSEQ output held only junctional sequences and lacked quality scores, the filtering could not match the filtering applied to full-length reads. To assign V/J genes and CDR3, sequences were annotated using PyIR, a Python wrapper for IgBLAST v1.9, with IMGT germline references. Reads were filtered out if the reads had weak V/J assignments (E-value above 1e-6), no CDR3, stop codons, out-of-frame junctions, or ambiguous translated residues. V3J clonotypes were defined as sequences sharing an identical inferred V gene, J gene, and CDR3 amino acid sequence. To compute the percentage overlap between repertoires, the number of shared unique clonotypes was divided by the size of the smaller repertoire. RTK rarefaction, the Chao1 estimator, and Recon v2.1 estimates of unobserved clonotypes were used to assess repertoire richness. Generation probabilities for all TCRbeta clonotypes obtained by the gDNA method from a handful of donors were computed using OLGA. TCRdb obtained this table from immuneACCESS and retained in-frame rearrangements with V and J assigned. These tables miss some clones; where compared with another copy, unresolved V genes account for less than half of the shortfall, and the remainder is unexplained. The DNA was the basis for D and trimming; V, J and clone size are from that table. The sample table shows roughly 2.5 million clones, and just over 90% are seen once. The ten largest make up about 0.13% of the sample.

The donors were healthy, HIV-negative adults with no recently reported acute infections or vaccinations. Every donor was a Caucasian adult residing in Nashville, Tennessee, USA. CD4+ T cells were enriched by magnetic negative selection; naive cells were then positively selected on CD45RA, and the negative fraction formed the memory subset. Blood was obtained by leukapheresis, after which PBMCs were separated by Ficoll-Histopaque density gradient centrifugation and cryopreserved in liquid nitrogen vapor phase. Analytical flow cytometry was used to check the purity and quantity of every magnetically sorted T cell population. Genomic DNA was isolated from every sorted fraction and measured by UV absorbance on a Nanodrop 2000c. This specimen belongs to a study of shared clonotypes between healthy human individuals (dated by TCRdb to the early 2020s). Background on the whole study: A few men and two women, aged 18 to 49 years, made up the cohort. For each donor, CD4 naive and CD4 memory were each given three plates, CD8 naive was given two plates, and CD8 memory was given one plate. The study deeply sequenced blood TCR repertoires of about 5 healthy adults to estimate repertoire size and the extent of clonotype sharing between individuals. To increase sequencing depth and limit assay-specific biases, TCR repertoire library preparation and sequencing were carried out by different laboratories using diverse techniques. Leukapheresis yielded between about 0.85 and 10 billion PBMCs per donor. Points the paper makes about the study in general: Clonotypes shared by all four sorted-subset donors showed higher generation probabilities than non-shared clonotypes. The genetic and exposure-history diversity represented was limited by the small number of donors. Estimated clonotype richness was generally larger for naive than for memory subsets. Pairwise subsampling led to the expectation that sequencing depth would affect the degree of clonotype sharing among donors. Across a few donors, approximately 4.6% of naive CD4, roughly 3.5% of naive CD8, under 2.5% of memory CD4, and approximately 0.4% of memory CD8 clonotypes were shared. Rarefaction of sorted-subset datasets indicated incomplete sequencing despite the large sequencing depth. Only blood was sampled, and tissue TCR repertoires likely differ from those in blood.

This sequence was found in a man aged 18 to 29 in good health. The sample was naive CD4+ T cells sorted from blood. Per the publication, the cell subset or site label means: CD45RA+ positively selected.

CDR3 region: CATNDRGTGNTIYF. The DNA sequence is given as TGTGCCACCAACGACAGGGGGACTGGAAACACCATATATTTT. Recombination linked TRBV10-3 to TRBJ1-3; TRBD1 agrees with 9 junctional bases. The germline V gene yields ENHRY for CDR1 and SYGVKD for CDR2. V is trimmed back by 10 bases and J by 2 bases, and the junction contains 6 bases that no gene match accounts for. The CDR3 goes from the cysteine to the phenylalanine over 14 residues. CDR3 DNA only is kept here, 42 bases in frame from base 1.